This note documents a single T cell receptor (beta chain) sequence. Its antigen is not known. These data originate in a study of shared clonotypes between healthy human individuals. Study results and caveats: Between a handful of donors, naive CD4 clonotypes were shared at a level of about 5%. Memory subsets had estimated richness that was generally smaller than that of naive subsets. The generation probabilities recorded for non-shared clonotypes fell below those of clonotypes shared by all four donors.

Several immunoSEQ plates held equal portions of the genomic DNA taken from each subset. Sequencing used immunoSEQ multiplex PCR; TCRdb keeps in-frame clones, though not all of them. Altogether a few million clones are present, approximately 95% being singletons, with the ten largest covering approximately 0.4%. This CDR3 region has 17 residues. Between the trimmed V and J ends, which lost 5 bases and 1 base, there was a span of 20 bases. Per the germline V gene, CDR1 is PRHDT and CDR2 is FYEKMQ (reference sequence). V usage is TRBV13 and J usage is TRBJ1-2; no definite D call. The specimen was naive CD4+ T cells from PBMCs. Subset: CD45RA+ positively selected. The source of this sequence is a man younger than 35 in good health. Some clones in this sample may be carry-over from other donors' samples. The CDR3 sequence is CASSGRTWANLNYGYTF. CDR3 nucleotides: TGTGCCAGCAGCGGGCGCACGTGGGCGAACCTTAACTATGGCTACACCTTC. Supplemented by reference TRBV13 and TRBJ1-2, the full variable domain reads AAGVIQSPRHLIKEKRETATLKCYPIPRHDTVYWYQQGPGQDPQFLISFYEKMQSDKGSIPDRFSAQQFSDYHSELNMSSLELGDSALYFCASSGRTWANLNYGYTFGSGTRLTVV.